These 14 T cell receptor beta chains were sequenced from one sample in a study of T-cell memory formation after mild COVID-19. TCRdb re-called the 5' RACE reads through MiXCR, storing one row per CDR3 protein. The data show fewer than 150,000 distinct CDR3 sequences, about a fifth seen once. Sample: PBMCs or a T cell subset sorted from them (not recorded which). The receptors stem from a man aged 18 to 30 who had mild COVID-19 (a few samples of this study predate the infection). Cell type and time point are not known.

The chain couples TRBV10-3 to TRBJ1-1, with D maybe TRBD1 (5 bases). Germline CDR1 is ENHRY and CDR2 is SYGVKD. The CDR3 is made up of 13 amino acids. V dropped 6 bases and J dropped 4 bases, with 12 bases sitting between them. CDR3 region: CAISERGGTEAFF. For the CDR3, the DNA is TGTGCCATCAGCGAAAGGGGTGGCACTGAAGCTTTCTTT.

CDR3 in DNA: TGCGCCAGCAGTGAAAGGGGTTGGGGCCTTACTAACTATGGCTACACCTTC. Its protein product is CASSERGWGLTNYGYTF. The chain employs TRBV5-1 and TRBJ1-2; a weak D match, TRBD1 (5 bases). There are 17 residues in the CDR3. Germline CDR1 is SGHRS and CDR2 is YFSETQ. V was clipped by 5 bases and J by 0 bases, with 20 bases between them.

The rearrangement joins TRBV4-3 to TRBJ2-2; D not certain. The CDR3 covers 14 residues. In germline, CDR1 is LGHNA, CDR2 YSLEER. The V gene lost 1 base and the J gene lost 6 bases, with 9 bases spanning the gap. The chain's CDR3 is CASSQVATAGELFF. In nucleotides, the CDR3 is TGCGCCAGCAGCCAAGTTGCTACGGCCGGGGAGCTGTTTTTT.

This clonotype has a handful of counts. The chain has TRBV20-1 and TRBJ2-3, with 14 nucleotides matching TRBD2. Germline values: CDR1 DFQATT, CDR2 SNEGSKA (reference sequence). The CDR3 is 15 residues long. Trimming cost V 3 bases and J 4 bases; bases outside gene matches: 3. Here the CDR3 reads CSARGTSGGSDTQYF. Here the CDR3 DNA reads TGCAGTGCTAGGGGGACTAGCGGGGGCTCAGATACGCAGTATTTT.

The genes are TRBV4-2 and TRBJ1-5, with 9 nucleotides matching TRBD1. V lost 5 bases to trimming and J lost 4 bases; unmatched junction nucleotides: 6. CDR3 length equals 15 residues. CDR1 is LGHNA, CDR2 YNFKEQ, per germline. The CDR3 protein is CASSARDRENQPQHF. As DNA, the CDR3 is TGTGCCAGCAGCGCGCGGGACAGGGAAAATCAGCCCCAGCATTTT.

This clonotype has more than one count but fewer than ten. The chain uses TRBV29-1 and TRBJ2-3, with unresolved D. The germline V and J ends were trimmed by 1 base and 4 bases, with 12 bases remaining between them. CDR1 and CDR2 (germline): SQVTM, ANQGSEA. This CDR3 region has 14 residues. CDR3 bases: TGCAGCGTTGAAGCAGGTGGGATCTCAGATACGCAGTATTTT. This encodes CSVEAGGISDTQYF.

This clonotype was found a few times. The chain uses TRBV5-5 and TRBJ2-5; TRBD1 is a possible D gene (6 bases). Germline lookup yields CDR1 SGHKS and CDR2 YYEKEE (reference sequence). V was trimmed by 3 bases and J by 0 bases, leaving 9 bases between them. This CDR3 spans 14 amino acids. The CDR3 loop reads CASSSGVDQETQYF. In DNA form, the CDR3 reads TGTGCCAGCAGCTCAGGGGTGGACCAAGAGACCCAGTACTTC. Based on the CDR3 plus reference TRBV5-5 and TRBJ2-5, the full variable domain is DAGVTQSPTHLIKTRGQQVTLRCSPISGHKSVSWYQQVLGQGPQFIFQYYEKEERGRGNFPDRFSARQFPNYSSELNVNALLLGDSALYLCASSSGVDQETQYFGPGTRLLVL.

J is TRBJ2-5 and V is TRBV9; D is undetermined. Germline lookup yields CDR1 SGDLS and CDR2 YYNGEE. Trimming took 0 bases from V and 0 from J, leaving 9 bases between them. CDR3 length: 15 residues. CDR3 region: CASSVGGTYQETQYF. DNA for the CDR3: TGTGCCAGCAGCGTAGGGGGAACGTACCAAGAGACCCAGTACTTC.

The genes are TRBV16 and TRBJ2-4, with D hard to call. CDR3 length: 16 amino acids. Per the germline V gene, CDR1 is KGHSY and CDR2 is FQNENV. V gave up 1 base and J gave up 9 bases, with 19 bases separating them. Here the CDR3 DNA reads TGTGCCAGCAGCCAATTTAACTCCCCCGCCAAGGGCATTCAGTACTTC. As protein: CASSQFNSPAKGIQYF.

The rearrangement links TRBV7-9 to TRBJ2-7; D is possibly TRBD1 (6 bases). The V end lost 3 bases, the J end lost 3 bases, and 18 bases lay between the germline ends. The CDR3 consists of 16 residues. In germline, CDR1 is SEHNR, CDR2 FQNEAQ (reference sequence). The CDR3 coding sequence is TGTGCCAGCAGCTTTCATGGCAAGGGACAAGGCTACGAGCAGTACTTC. This sequence encodes CASSFHGKGQGYEQYF. The complete variable domain, with remaining parts taken from reference TRBV7-9 and TRBJ2-7, reads DTGVSQNPRHKITKRGQNVTFRCDPISEHNRLYWYRQTLGQGPEFLTYFQNEAQLEKSRLLSDRFSAERPKGSFSTLEIQRTEQGDSAMYLCASSFHGKGQGYEQYFGPGTRLTVT.

Many counts were recorded for this clonotype. The chain has TRBV5-5 and TRBJ2-7; the D gene is possibly TRBD2 (6 bases). This CDR3 has 13 residues. The germline CDR1 and CDR2 sequences are SGHKS and YYEKEE (reference sequence). The V end lost 2 bases, the J end lost 2 bases, and 8 bases lay between the germline ends. CDR3: CASSLGGTYEQYV. CDR3 DNA sequence: TGTGCCAGCAGCTTAGGCGGGACCTACGAGCAGTACGTC.

The V call is TRBV2, the J call TRBJ2-5; 9 bases line up with TRBD1. V dropped 10 bases and J dropped 5; count of bases not matched to a gene: 17. The CDR3 extends over 16 amino acids. Germline CDR1 reads SNHLY; CDR2 reads FYNNEI. The CDR3 loop is CAIKKVGQGILETQYF. In DNA, the CDR3 is TGTGCCATCAAGAAGGTGGGACAGGGCATTTTGGAGACCCAGTACTTC.

This clonotype was counted only a few times. The V call is TRBV3-1, the J call TRBJ2-3; no reliable D call. The CDR3 has 16 residues. Per the germline V gene, CDR1 is LGHDT and CDR2 is YNNKEL (reference sequence). The ends were cut back, 0 bases at V and 2 bases at J, with 12 bases in the middle. The CDR3 region has the DNA TGTGCCAGCAGCCAAGACGACTCGCCCCCCACAGATACGCAGTATTTT. As protein: CASSQDDSPPTDTQYF.

This chain links TRBV6-2 or TRBV6-3 with TRBJ1-2; possibly TRBD1 for D (5 bases). V dropped 0 bases and J dropped 4 bases, with 9 bases sitting between them. The CDR3 is 14 residues long. In germline, CDR1 is MNHEY, CDR2 SVGEGT. The DNA for the CDR3 is TGTGCCAGCAGTTACTCCAGGGACTCCTATGGCTACACCTTC. Translated, it gives CASSYSRDSYGYTF.